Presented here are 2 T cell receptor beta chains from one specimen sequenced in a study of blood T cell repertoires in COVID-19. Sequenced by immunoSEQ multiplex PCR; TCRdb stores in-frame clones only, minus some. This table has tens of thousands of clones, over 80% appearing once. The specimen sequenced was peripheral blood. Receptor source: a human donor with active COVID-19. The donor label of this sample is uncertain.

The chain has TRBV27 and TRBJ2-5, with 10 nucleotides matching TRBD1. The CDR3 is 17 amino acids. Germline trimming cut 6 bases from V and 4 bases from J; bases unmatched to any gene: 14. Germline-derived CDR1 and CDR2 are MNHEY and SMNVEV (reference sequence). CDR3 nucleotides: TGTGCCAGCAGCCCACTAACGGGGACAGGGGAGGGAGAGACCCAGTACTTC. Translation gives CASSPLTGTGEGETQYF.

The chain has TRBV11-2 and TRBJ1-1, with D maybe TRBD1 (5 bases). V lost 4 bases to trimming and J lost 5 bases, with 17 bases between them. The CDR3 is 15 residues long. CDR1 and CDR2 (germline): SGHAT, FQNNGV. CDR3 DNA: TGTGCCAGCAGCTCCCTCGGGGGGGGGAGAACTGAAGCTTTCTTT. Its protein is CASSSLGGGRTEAFF.